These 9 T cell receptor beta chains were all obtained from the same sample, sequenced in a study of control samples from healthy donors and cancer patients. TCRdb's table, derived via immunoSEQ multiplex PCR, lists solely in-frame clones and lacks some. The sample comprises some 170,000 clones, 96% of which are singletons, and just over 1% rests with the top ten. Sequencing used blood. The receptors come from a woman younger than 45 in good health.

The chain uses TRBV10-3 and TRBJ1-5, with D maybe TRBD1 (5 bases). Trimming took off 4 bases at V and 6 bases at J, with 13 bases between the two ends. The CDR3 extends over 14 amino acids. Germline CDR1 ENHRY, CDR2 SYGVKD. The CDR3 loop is CAISVAGSGQPQHF. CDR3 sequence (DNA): TGTGCCATCAGTGTTGCAGGGTCGGGTCAGCCCCAGCATTTT.

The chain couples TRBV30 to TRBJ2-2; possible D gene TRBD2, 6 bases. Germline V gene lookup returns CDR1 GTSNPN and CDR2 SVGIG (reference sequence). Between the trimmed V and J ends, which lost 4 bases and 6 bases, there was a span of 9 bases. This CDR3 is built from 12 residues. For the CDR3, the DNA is TGTGCCTGGACCCCGGGGGCCGGGGAGCTGTTTTTT. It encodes CAWTPGAGELFF.

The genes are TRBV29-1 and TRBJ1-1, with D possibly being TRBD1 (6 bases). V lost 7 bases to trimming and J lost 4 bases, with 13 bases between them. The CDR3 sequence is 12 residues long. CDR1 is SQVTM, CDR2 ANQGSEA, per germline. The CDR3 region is CSGAQGSTEAFF. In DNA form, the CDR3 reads TGCAGCGGGGCCCAGGGGAGCACTGAAGCTTTCTTT. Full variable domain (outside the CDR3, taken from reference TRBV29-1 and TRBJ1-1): SAVISQKPSRDICQRGTSLTIQCQVDSQVTMMFWYRQQPGQSLTLIATANQGSEATYESGFVIDKFPISRPNLTFSTLTVSNMSPEDSSIYLCSGAQGSTEAFFGQGTRLTVV.

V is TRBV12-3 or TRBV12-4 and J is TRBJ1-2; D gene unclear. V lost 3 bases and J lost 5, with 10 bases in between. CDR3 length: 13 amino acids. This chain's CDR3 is CASSLGVPYGYTF. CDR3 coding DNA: TGTGCCAGCAGTTTGGGTGTCCCATATGGCTACACCTTC.

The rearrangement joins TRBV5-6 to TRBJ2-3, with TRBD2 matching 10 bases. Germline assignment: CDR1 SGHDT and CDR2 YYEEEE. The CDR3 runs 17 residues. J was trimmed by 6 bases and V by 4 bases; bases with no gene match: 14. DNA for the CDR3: TGTGCCAGCAGCAGCGGGGGGGGCCGTAAACCCAGGGATACGCAGTATTTT. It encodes CASSSGGGRKPRDTQYF.

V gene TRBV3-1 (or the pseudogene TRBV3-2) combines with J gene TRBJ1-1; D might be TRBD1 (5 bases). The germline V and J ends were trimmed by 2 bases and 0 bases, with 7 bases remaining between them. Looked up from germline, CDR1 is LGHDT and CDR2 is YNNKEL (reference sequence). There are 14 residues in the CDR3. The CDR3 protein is CASSQSGLNTEAFF. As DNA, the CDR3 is TGTGCCAGCAGCCAATCAGGGTTGAACACTGAAGCTTTCTTT.

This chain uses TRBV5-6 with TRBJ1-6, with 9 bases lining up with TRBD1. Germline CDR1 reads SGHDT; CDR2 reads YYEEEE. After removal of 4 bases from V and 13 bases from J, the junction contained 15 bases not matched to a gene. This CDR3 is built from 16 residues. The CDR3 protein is CASSRGQGTWMTPLHF. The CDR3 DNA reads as TGTGCCAGCAGCCGGGGACAGGGCACCTGGATGACTCCCCTCCACTTT.

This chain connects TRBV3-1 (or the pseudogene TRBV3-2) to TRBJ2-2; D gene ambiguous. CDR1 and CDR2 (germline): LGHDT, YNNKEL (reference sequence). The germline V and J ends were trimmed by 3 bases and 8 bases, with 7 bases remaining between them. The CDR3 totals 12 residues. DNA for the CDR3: TGTGCCAGCAGCCACCAGTCGGGGGAGCTGTTTTTT. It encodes CASSHQSGELFF.

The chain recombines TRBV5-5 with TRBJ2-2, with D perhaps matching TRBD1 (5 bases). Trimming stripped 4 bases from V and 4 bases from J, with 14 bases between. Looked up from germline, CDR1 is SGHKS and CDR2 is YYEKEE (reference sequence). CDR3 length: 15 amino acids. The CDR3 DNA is TGTGCCAGCAGCAGCAGGGTGTCGGTCACCGGGGAGCTGTTTTTT. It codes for CASSSRVSVTGELFF.